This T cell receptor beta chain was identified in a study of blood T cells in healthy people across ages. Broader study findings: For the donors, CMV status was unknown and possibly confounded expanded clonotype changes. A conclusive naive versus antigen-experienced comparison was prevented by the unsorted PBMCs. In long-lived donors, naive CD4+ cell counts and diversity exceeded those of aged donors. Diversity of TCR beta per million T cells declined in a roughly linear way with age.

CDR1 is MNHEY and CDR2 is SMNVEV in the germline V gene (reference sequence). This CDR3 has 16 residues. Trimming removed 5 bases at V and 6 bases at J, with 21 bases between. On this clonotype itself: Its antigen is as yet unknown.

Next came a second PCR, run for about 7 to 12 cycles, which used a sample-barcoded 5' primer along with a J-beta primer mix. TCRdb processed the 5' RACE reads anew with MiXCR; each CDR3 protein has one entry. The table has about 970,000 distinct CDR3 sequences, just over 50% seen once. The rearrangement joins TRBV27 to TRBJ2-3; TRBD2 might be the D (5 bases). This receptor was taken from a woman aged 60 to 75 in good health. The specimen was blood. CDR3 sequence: CASSAGPNVPGDTQYF. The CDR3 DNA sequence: TGTGCCAGCAGTGCGGGCCCGAACGTCCCTGGGGATACGCAGTATTTT.